This TCR beta chain was profiled in a study of blood T cell repertoires in COVID-19 (dated by TCRdb to 2019 to 2021). Describing the broader study: Collaborator samples came from the United States, Italy and Spain and covered acute and convalescent phases of COVID-19. The sample metadata nearly always contained a de-identified subject ID, COVID-19 status, age in years and sex. Deeply sampled blood TCRbeta repertoires from subjects exposed to, actively infected with, or recovered from COVID-19 were included in the dataset. The repertoires were released in a freely available public database meant as a resource for research on the immune response to SARS-CoV-2. Where available, HLA class I and class II types were taken from metadata supplied by the sample provider and were not determined by assay-based typing. The prospective study material was composed of cDNA or gDNA derived from T cells, B-cell-depleted T cells, or PBMCs. Samples came from the ongoing ImmuneRACE study (first 160 participants) plus 1,254 subjects from 6 global collaborators.

About this clone itself: Its antigen is not yet known. No much larger clonotype is one base removed from it; base qualities were not supplied.

The immunoSEQ Assay, a bias-controlled multiplex PCR, was used to amplify TCRbeta CDR3 regions from genomic DNA. Regarding the original processing steps: Nucleated cell counts per sample were estimated from amplification of reference gene primers within the assay. To quantify the absolute abundance of each unique TCRbeta CDR3 rearrangement, sequence reads were collapsed and filtered. For each sample, productive Simpson clonality was calculated as the square root of Simpson's diversity index over productive rearrangements. Entries here come from immuneACCESS through TCRdb and include only in-frame sequences with V and J called. Some clones fail to appear in such tables; in the studies checked, an unresolved V gene covers under half of the shortfall, and the cause of the remainder is unknown. V and J calls and clone size are as listed in that table; D and trimming were resolved from the DNA. Recorded for this sample are 150,000 to 160,000 clones; approximately 85% of them occurred a single time. Of the sample, 0.63% is held by the ten largest clones.

The CDR1 and CDR2 encoded by the germline V gene are ENHRY and SYGVKD. The junction shows trimming of 0 bases on V and 8 bases on J, plus 7 bases between the germline ends. The CDR3 contains 13 residues, cysteine and phenylalanine counted. Just the 39-base CDR3 DNA is kept, in frame starting at base 1. Broad study findings and their caveats: The amount of clinical and demographic metadata varied by source and participant and was provided uncurated.

One collaborating source in Seattle enrolled patients during active infection and followed them longitudinally through the course of disease. Each collaborating institution followed its own protocols to collect whole blood in K2EDTA tubes. For TCRbeta analysis, collaborators shipped samples as frozen whole blood, isolated PBMCs, or DNA extracted from either of those sample types. Sequences were obtained from peripheral blood. This TCR came from a man aged 60-69 years with COVID-19, enrolled during active disease. Rearrangement joined TRBV10-3 to TRBJ1-4, with the D segment identity uncertain. Read as DNA, the sequence is TGTGCCATCAGTGAGTCAGACGGGGAAAAACTGTTTTTT. Protein translation: CAISESDGEKLFF.